One and the same sample provided the 31 T cell receptor beta chains below, sequenced in a study of blood T cell repertoires in COVID-19. Sequencing used immunoSEQ multiplex PCR; TCRdb keeps in-frame clones, though not all of them. The table has 250,000 to 300,000 clones, more than 65% seen once; the top ten hold 3.4%. The source material was PBMCs or T cells enriched from blood (not recorded which). Every receptor here comes from a man aged 45 to 65 who had recovered from COVID-19.

J is TRBJ2-1 and V is TRBV20-1; 10 bases fit TRBD2. V was pared by 5 bases and J by 2 bases, with 6 bases of the junction left unmatched. Germline V gene data show CDR1 as DFQATT and CDR2 as SNEGSKA (reference sequence). The CDR3 contains 15 residues. The CDR3 nucleotides are TGCAGTGCTCGTGCTACTAGCGGGGCCTACAATGAGCAGTTCTTC. Its protein product is CSARATSGAYNEQFF.

The CDR3 is CASSLSGGRNEQFF. Written as DNA, the CDR3 is TGTGCCAGCAGCTTAAGTGGCGGGAGGAATGAGCAGTTCTTC. The chain has TRBV7-3 and TRBJ2-1, with 8 bases aligning to TRBD2. J lost 7 bases, V lost 1 base, and 3 bases had no gene match. Germline CDR1 and CDR2: SGHTA and FQGTGA. This CDR3 comprises 14 residues.

The V gene is TRBV2, the J gene TRBJ1-2, with D perhaps TRBD1 (5 bases). The CDR3 is 12 residues long. Germline CDR1 and CDR2: SNHLY and FYNNEI. V lost 8 bases to trimming and J lost 6 bases, with 13 bases between them. The CDR3: CASGDSADGYTF. CDR3 DNA: TGTGCCAGCGGGGACTCCGCCGATGGCTACACCTTC.

The genes are TRBV24-1 and TRBJ2-1, with D maybe TRBD2 (5 bases). The CDR3 has 16 residues. Germline V lookup: CDR1 KGHDR, CDR2 SFDVKD. V dropped 6 bases and J dropped 9 bases, with 23 bases sitting between them. The CDR3 sequence is CATSNPSGDRISEQFF. Written as DNA, the CDR3 is TGTGCCACCAGTAATCCCAGCGGCGATCGTATTAGTGAGCAGTTCTTC.

This chain joins TRBV18 and TRBJ2-2; D not certain. The V end lost 0 bases, the J end lost 3 bases, and 11 bases lay between the germline ends. Germline V lookup: CDR1 KGHSH, CDR2 LQKENI. The CDR3 is 16 residues long. CDR3 bases: TGTGCCAGCTCACCACCGGCCGCCCAAGACACCGGGGAGCTGTTTTTT. Its translation is CASSPPAAQDTGELFF.

The gene calls are TRBV18 and TRBJ2-7, with D possibly TRBD2 on 5 matching bases. Looked up from germline, CDR1 is KGHSH and CDR2 is LQKENI. The V gene lost 0 bases and the J gene lost 5 bases, with 14 bases spanning the gap. This CDR3 is built from 15 residues. The CDR3 region has the DNA TGTGCCAGCTCACCACCCGGCAGCGGAGGCGACGAGCAGTACTTC. Its protein is CASSPPGSGGDEQYF.

V and J are TRBV6-5 and TRBJ1-5; possible D gene TRBD1, 6 bases. The CDR3 sequence is 14 residues long. Trimming stripped 6 bases from V and 6 bases from J, with 15 bases between. CDR1 is MNHEY, CDR2 SVGAGI, per germline. This chain's CDR3 is CASRASTGLQPQHF. The CDR3 nucleotides read TGTGCCAGCAGGGCAAGTACAGGGCTTCAGCCCCAGCATTTT.

CDR3 DNA: TGTGCCAGCAGCTTAGATCCAAGGAGTCGATACTTC. Amino acids: CASSLDPRSRYF. The V gene is TRBV11-3, the J gene TRBJ2-7; unclear D gene. V was clipped by 0 bases and J by 13 bases, with 13 bases between them. Germline loops: CDR1 SGHNT, CDR2 YENEEA. The CDR3 is 12 amino acids.

The rearrangement joins TRBV7-6 to TRBJ2-7; 9 positions match TRBD1. Per germline, CDR1 SGHVS and CDR2 FNYEAQ. J gave up 3 bases and V 1 base, and 16 bases lay outside the gene matches. This CDR3 is built from 19 residues. CDR3 amino acids: CASSLVGRSTGTGIYEQYF. The CDR3 region has the DNA TGTGCCAGCAGCTTAGTAGGGAGGTCTACCGGGACAGGGATCTACGAGCAGTACTTC.

This clone was found once. V usage is TRBV7-8 and J usage is TRBJ2-1; the match to TRBD2 covers 9 bases. The junction had 6 bases not matched to a gene; V was cut back by 1 base and J by 8 bases. Germline CDR1 SGHVS, CDR2 FQNEAQ. CDR3 size: 15 residues. In DNA, the CDR3 is TGTGCCAGCAGCTTAGTTAGCGGGAGAATCTATGAGCAGTTCTTC. It yields the protein CASSLVSGRIYEQFF.

The genes are TRBV7-2 and TRBJ2-5; 7 positions match TRBD2. J gave up 0 bases and V 5 bases, and 9 bases lay outside the gene matches. The germline CDR1 and CDR2 sequences are SGHTA and FQGNSA. This CDR3 spans 16 amino acids. In DNA form, the CDR3 reads TGTGCCAGCAGCCTTAAGCGGGGACCGTACCAAGAGACCCAGTACTTC. Residues: CASSLKRGPYQETQYF. Full variable domain (outside the CDR3, taken from reference TRBV7-2 and TRBJ2-5): GAGVSQSPSNKVTEKGKDVELRCDPISGHTALYWYRQSLGQGLEFLIYFQGNSAPDKSGLPSDRFSAERTGGSVSTLTIQRTQQEDSAVYLCASSLKRGPYQETQYFGPGTRLLVL.

The rearrangement links TRBV28 to TRBJ2-7; D is ambiguous. The V and J ends lost 1 base and 1 base respectively, with 11 bases between them. This CDR3 contains 15 residues. Per germline, CDR1 MDHEN and CDR2 SYDVKM. CDR3 region: CASSLFRQVSYEQYF. The CDR3 nucleotides are TGTGCCAGCAGTTTATTTAGGCAGGTTTCCTACGAGCAGTACTTC. Full variable domain (missing parts from reference TRBV28 and TRBJ2-7): DVKVTQSSRYLVKRTGEKVFLECVQDMDHENMFWYRQDPGLGLRLIYFSYDVKMKEKGDIPEGYSVSREKKERFSLILESASTNQTSMYLCASSLFRQVSYEQYFGPGTRLTVT.

The chain links TRBV2 to TRBJ2-3; TRBD2 matches at 12 bases. In germline, CDR1 is SNHLY, CDR2 FYNNEI. The trim removed 6 bases at V and 1 base at J, leaving 5 bases unmatched. The CDR3 is 16 residues long. CDR3: CASSPRTSGGTDTQYF. DNA for the CDR3: TGTGCCAGCAGCCCCCGGACTAGCGGGGGCACAGATACGCAGTATTTT.

This rearrangement joins TRBV7-3 to TRBJ2-1, with a tentative D call TRBD2 (6 bases). Germline V CDR1 and CDR2: SGHTA, FQGTGA. This CDR3 comprises 16 residues. Between the trimmed V and J ends, which lost 7 bases and 1 base, there was a span of 17 bases. CDR3 DNA: TGTGCCAGCACCGAGCGGGCAGGTTCTTCCTACAATGAGCAGTTCTTC. This translates into CASTERAGSSYNEQFF.

The rearrangement links TRBV4-1 to TRBJ1-2, with 8 nucleotides matching TRBD1. Germline values: CDR1 MGHRA, CDR2 YSYEKL. V dropped 4 bases and J dropped 5; count of bases not matched to a gene: 18. This CDR3 comprises 18 residues. The CDR3 DNA reads as TGCGCCAGCAGCCTGGAACAGGGGGGTCGGGGCCTGAGTTATGGCTACACCTTC. Residues: CASSLEQGGRGLSYGYTF.

In DNA, the CDR3 is TGTGCCAGCACCACATTTGGGGAGAAGGGCAATGAGCAGTTCTTC. Protein: CASTTFGEKGNEQFF. The gene calls are TRBV25-1 and TRBJ2-1; TRBD2 is a possible D gene (5 bases). CDR1 is MGHDK and CDR2 is SYGVNS in the germline V gene. Trimming removed 7 bases from V and 6 bases from J, with 19 bases in between. This CDR3 contains 15 residues.

The gene calls are TRBV4-1 and TRBJ2-2; possibly TRBD2 for D (5 bases). Trimming took 1 base from V and 6 from J, leaving 12 bases between them. The length of the CDR3 is 15 residues. Germline assignment: CDR1 MGHRA and CDR2 YSYEKL. In DNA, the CDR3 is TGCGCCAGCAGCCAAGCTCTAGCAGTCCCCGGGGAGCTGTTTTTT. Translation: CASSQALAVPGELFF.

This chain joins TRBV7-2 and TRBJ2-1, with 9 bases identical to TRBD2. The CDR3 loop spans 15 amino acids. V was pared by 6 bases and J by 7 bases, with 10 bases of the junction left unmatched. Germline CDR1 and CDR2: SGHTA and FQGNSA. The CDR3 is CASRTKAGGFNEQFF. The CDR3 bases are TGTGCCAGCAGAACAAAAGCGGGAGGCTTTAATGAGCAGTTCTTC.

V and J are TRBV7-9 and TRBJ1-3, with 9 bases that match TRBD1. The V segment lost 5 bases and the J segment 0 bases; nucleotides outside the gene matches: 5. The germline gives CDR1 SEHNR, CDR2 FQNEAQ (reference sequence). CDR3 length: 16 residues. In DNA form, the CDR3 reads TGTGCCAGCAGCCAACCGACAGGGGGCTCTGGAAACACCATATATTTT. It codes for CASSQPTGGSGNTIYF.

The CDR3 here is CATSRDRTGGGPPNQPQHF. The CDR3 coding sequence is TGTGCCACCAGCAGAGATCGGACGGGAGGCGGCCCACCCAATCAGCCCCAGCATTTT. The chain combines TRBV15 with TRBJ1-5; no firm D call. The CDR3 loop spans 19 amino acids. Trimming removed 0 bases at V and 3 bases at J, with 21 bases between. The germline gives CDR1 LNHNV, CDR2 YYDKDF (reference sequence).

The V gene is TRBV12-3 or TRBV12-4, the J gene TRBJ1-1, with D uncertain. CDR3 size: 12 residues. V lost 7 bases to trimming and J lost 1 base, with 7 bases between them. CDR3 sequence (DNA): TGTGCCAGCATGGGCTGGAACACTGAAGCTTTCTTT. This translates into CASMGWNTEAFF.

This chain uses TRBV7-9 with TRBJ1-2; 7 bases map to TRBD1. The CDR3 extends over 15 amino acids. Germline values: CDR1 SEHNR, CDR2 FQNEAQ (reference sequence). V lost 5 bases and J lost 5; bases outside the gene matches: 11. The CDR3 protein is CASSRGQVGGYGYTF. For the CDR3, the DNA is TGTGCCAGCAGCCGAGGACAGGTGGGGGGTTATGGCTACACCTTC.

This clone was counted once. The gene calls are TRBV5-1 and TRBJ2-7; 9 bases agree with TRBD1. The germline V gene has CDR1 SGHRS and CDR2 YFSETQ. V lost 3 bases to trimming and J lost 4 bases; unmatched junction nucleotides: 8. CDR3 length equals 15 residues. CDR3 loop: CASSSSGTGIYEQYF. CDR3 nucleotides: TGCGCCAGCAGCTCTTCCGGGACAGGGATATACGAGCAGTACTTC.

The chain joins TRBV20-1 to TRBJ2-4; 10 bases fit TRBD1. The CDR3 has 14 residues. With V trimmed by 3 bases and J by 6 bases, 5 bases remained unmatched. Germline CDR1 is DFQATT and CDR2 is SNEGSKA (reference sequence). The CDR3 region is CSASPGQGSNIQYF. The CDR3, as DNA: TGCAGTGCTAGTCCGGGACAGGGGTCAAACATTCAGTACTTC.

The gene calls are TRBV3-1 (or the pseudogene TRBV3-2) and TRBJ2-1; 13 bases align to TRBD2. CDR1 and CDR2 from the germline V gene are LGHDT and YNNKEL (reference sequence). V shed 7 bases, J shed 6 bases, and the junction held 3 bases outside the gene matches. This CDR3 is built from 14 residues. The CDR3: CASTRLAGGNEQFF. The CDR3 bases are TGTGCCAGCACCCGACTAGCGGGAGGCAATGAGCAGTTCTTC.

This chain connects TRBV28 to TRBJ1-6; tentatively, D is TRBD1 (5 bases). Trimming removed 8 bases from V and 5 bases from J, with 19 bases in between. The germline V gene encodes CDR1 MDHEN and CDR2 SYDVKM. The CDR3 is made up of 16 amino acids. The CDR3, as DNA: TGTGCCAGCGGTGTAAGGAGGGGAACTAATAATTCACCCCTCCACTTT. It is translated as CASGVRRGTNNSPLHF.

This rearrangement joins TRBV6-5 to TRBJ1-4; D gene unclear. Trimming pared 9 bases from V and 8 bases from J, leaving 16 bases between. The CDR3 totals 13 residues. CDR1 is MNHEY and CDR2 is SVGAGI in the germline V gene. The chain's CDR3 is CASWLFPQEKLFF. CDR3 in DNA: TGTGCCAGTTGGCTCTTCCCCCAGGAAAAACTGTTTTTT.

This chain joins TRBV6-2 or TRBV6-3 and TRBJ2-7, with 8 bases identical to TRBD2. This CDR3 is built from 13 residues. V shed 4 bases and J 6 bases; nucleotides not matched to a gene: 5. Germline V gives CDR1 MNHEY, CDR2 SVGEGT. CDR3 region: CASSWTSYSEQYF. The CDR3 DNA is TGTGCCAGCAGTTGGACTAGCTATTCCGAGCAGTACTTC.

The CDR3 DNA is TGTGCCAGCAGTTTTCGACAGGGCATCTCTGGAAACACCATATATTTT. This gives the protein CASSFRQGISGNTIYF. The V gene is TRBV6-5, the J gene TRBJ1-3, with TRBD1 matching 7 bases. Unmatched junction bases numbered 6, after V lost 4 bases and J lost 0 bases. The germline V gene has CDR1 MNHEY and CDR2 SVGAGI. The CDR3 has 16 amino acids.

The chain couples TRBV19 to TRBJ1-3; no firm D call. Per the germline V gene, CDR1 is LNHDA and CDR2 is SQIVND (reference sequence). The germline V and J ends were trimmed by 8 bases and 2 bases, with 10 bases remaining between them. The CDR3 extends over 13 amino acids. The DNA of the CDR3 is TGTGCCAGTCTTGTCCCAGCTGGAAACACCATATATTTT. It is translated as CASLVPAGNTIYF.

The chain combines TRBV21-1 with TRBJ1-4; the D call of TRBD1 is as the table states it, not checked on the DNA. TRBV21-1 has pseudogene status. The CDR3 length is 16 residues. CDR3 bases: TGTGCCAGCAGCAAAATTCAGGGGGGCGGCGATGAAAAACTGTTTTTT. Translating it yields CASSKIQGGGDEKLFF.